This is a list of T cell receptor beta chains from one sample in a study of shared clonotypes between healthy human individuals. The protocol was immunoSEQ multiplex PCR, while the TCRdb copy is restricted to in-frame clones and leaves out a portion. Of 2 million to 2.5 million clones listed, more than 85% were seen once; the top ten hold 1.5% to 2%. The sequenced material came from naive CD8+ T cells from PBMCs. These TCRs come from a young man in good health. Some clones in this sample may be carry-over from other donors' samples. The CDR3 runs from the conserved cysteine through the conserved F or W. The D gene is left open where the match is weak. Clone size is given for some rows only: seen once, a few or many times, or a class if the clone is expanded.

CDR3aa: CASSMNLQGADEQYF
CDR3nt: TGTGCCAGTAGTATGAACTTACAGGGGGCAGACGAGCAGTACTTC
d_gene: TRBD1
v_gene: TRBV19
j_gene: TRBJ2-7
abundance: once

CDR3aa: CASSSASSYYNEQFF
CDR3nt: TGTGCCAGCAGCTCGGCTAGCAGCTATTACAATGAGCAGTTCTTC
d_gene: NA
v_gene: TRBV5-4
j_gene: TRBJ2-1
abundance: NA

CDR3aa: CASSGVGTGDGYTF
CDR3nt: TGTGCCAGCAGTGGGGTAGGGACAGGGGATGGCTACACCTTC
d_gene: TRBD1
v_gene: TRBV2
j_gene: TRBJ1-2
abundance: NA

CDR3aa: CARGTGVGYTF
CDR3nt: TGTGCCAGGGGGACAGGGGTCGGCTACACCTTC
d_gene: TRBD1
v_gene: TRBV6-1
j_gene: TRBJ1-2
abundance: NA

CDR3aa: CSAPIPTVGDYGYTF
CDR3nt: TGCAGCGCCCCGATCCCGACAGTCGGAGACTATGGCTACACCTTC
d_gene: NA
v_gene: TRBV29-1
j_gene: TRBJ1-2
abundance: NA

CDR3aa: CASSLGRGLDEQFF
CDR3nt: TGTGCCAGCAGTTTAGGCAGGGGGCTTGATGAGCAGTTCTTC
d_gene: TRBD1
v_gene: TRBV27
j_gene: TRBJ2-1
abundance: NA

CDR3aa: CASSLLGLAGEGSSTDTQYF
CDR3nt: TGTGCCAGCAGTTTATTGGGACTAGCGGGAGAGGGGTCTAGCACAGATACGCAGTATTTT
d_gene: TRBD2
v_gene: TRBV27
j_gene: TRBJ2-3
abundance: NA

CDR3aa: CASSLAASLIYNEQFF
CDR3nt: TGTGCCAGCAGCTTAGCGGCGTCTCTTATCTACAATGAGCAGTTCTTC
d_gene: NA
v_gene: TRBV7-9
j_gene: TRBJ2-1
abundance: NA

CDR3aa: CASSSEPSGPRASTDTQYF
CDR3nt: TGTGCCAGCAGTTCGGAACCTAGCGGGCCTAGAGCTAGCACAGATACGCAGTATTTT
d_gene: TRBD2
v_gene: TRBV27
j_gene: TRBJ2-3
abundance: NA

CDR3aa: CASSFPSSGRAGDEQFF
CDR3nt: TGTGCCAGCAGTTTCCCCTCGAGCGGGAGGGCCGGGGATGAGCAGTTCTTC
d_gene: TRBD2
v_gene: TRBV28
j_gene: TRBJ2-1
abundance: NA

CDR3aa: CASSLSRGRTDTQYF
CDR3nt: TGTGCCAGCAGCTTATCGCGGGGTCGCACAGATACGCAGTATTTT
d_gene: NA
v_gene: TRBV7-3
j_gene: TRBJ2-3
abundance: NA

CDR3aa: CASKGRGREQYF
CDR3nt: TGTGCCAGCAAGGGAAGGGGACGCGAGCAGTACTTC
d_gene: NA
v_gene: TRBV2
j_gene: TRBJ2-7
abundance: NA

CDR3aa: CASSSRTSGGHNEQFF
CDR3nt: TGTGCCAGCAGCTCCCGGACTAGCGGGGGCCACAATGAGCAGTTCTTC
d_gene: TRBD2
v_gene: TRBV7-2
j_gene: TRBJ2-1
abundance: NA

CDR3aa: CASSGVGGTEAFF
CDR3nt: TGTGCCAGCAGCGGGGTTGGCGGCACTGAAGCTTTCTTT
d_gene: NA
v_gene: TRBV2
j_gene: TRBJ1-1
abundance: NA

CDR3aa: CASSLFRGQPQHF
CDR3nt: TGTGCCAGCAGTTTATTCCGGGGGCAGCCCCAGCATTTT
d_gene: NA
v_gene: TRBV28
j_gene: TRBJ1-5
abundance: NA

CDR3aa: CASTRSAGGWNEQFF
CDR3nt: TGCGCCAGCACTCGTTCGGCGGGAGGTTGGAATGAGCAGTTCTTC
d_gene: TRBD2
v_gene: TRBV5-1
j_gene: TRBJ2-1
abundance: NA

CDR3aa: CASTGGTLNQPQHF
CDR3nt: TGTGCCAGTACTGGTGGGACCCTTAATCAGCCCCAGCATTTT
d_gene: NA
v_gene: TRBV19
j_gene: TRBJ1-5
abundance: NA

CDR3aa: CASSLRTGEPQHF
CDR3nt: TGTGCCAGCAGCTTAAGGACAGGGGAGCCCCAGCATTTT
d_gene: TRBD1
v_gene: TRBV7-2
j_gene: TRBJ1-5
abundance: NA

CDR3aa: CASSLSMDREEYEQYF
CDR3nt: TGTGCCAGCAGTTTATCCATGGACAGGGAGGAATACGAGCAGTACTTC
d_gene: TRBD1
v_gene: TRBV27
j_gene: TRBJ2-7
abundance: once

CDR3aa: CASSEPGGAYF
CDR3nt: TGTGCCAGCAGTGAGCCGGGGGGCGCGTACTTC
d_gene: NA
v_gene: TRBV2
j_gene: TRBJ2-7
abundance: NA

CDR3aa: CASSLLPGLAVYNEQFF
CDR3nt: TGTGCCAGCAGCTTATTACCGGGACTAGCGGTCTACAATGAGCAGTTCTTC
d_gene: TRBD2
v_gene: TRBV13
j_gene: TRBJ2-1
abundance: NA

CDR3aa: CASSFPPRDEQYF
CDR3nt: TGTGCCAGCAGCTTCCCCCCGCGGGACGAGCAGTACTTC
d_gene: NA
v_gene: TRBV7-2
j_gene: TRBJ2-7
abundance: NA

CDR3aa: CASSPDRGLIYTF
CDR3nt: TGTGCCAGCAGCCCCGACAGGGGGCTTATCTACACCTTC
d_gene: TRBD1
v_gene: TRBV11-2
j_gene: TRBJ1-2
abundance: NA

CDR3aa: CASSTAGTSGPIKNEQFF
CDR3nt: TGTGCCAGCAGCACTGCCGGGACTAGCGGGCCGATTAAGAATGAGCAGTTCTTC
d_gene: TRBD2
v_gene: TRBV9
j_gene: TRBJ2-1
abundance: NA